The T cell receptor (beta chain) described here comes from a study of shared clonotypes between healthy human individuals. Generated by immunoSEQ multiplex PCR, the TCRdb table keeps only in-frame clones and is missing some. This sample yields 1 million to 1.2 million clones, of which about 72% are seen a single time; approximately 0.9% belongs to the top ten. With 1 base removed from V and 0 bases from J, the gap between germline ends came to 6 bases. The CDR3 covers 15 residues. Germline V gene lookup returns CDR1 MDHEN and CDR2 SYDVKM. Caucasian adults residing in Nashville, Tennessee made up all the donors. Broader study findings: A small donor pool kept down the genetic and exposure-history diversity that was represented. Generation probabilities were higher for clonotypes shared across all four sorted-subset donors than for unshared ones.

Concerning this clone itself: What it binds is not known. Other DNA sequences in the same sample also yield this CDR3.

J is TRBJ2-2 and V is TRBV28, with D maybe TRBD2 (5 bases). Sequencing was done on a sample of memory CD4+ T cells from PBMCs. Specified subset: CD45RA-negative fraction. The sequence was obtained from a man aged 18 to 29 in good health. Some clones in this sample may be carry-over from other donors' samples. This CDR3 reads CASSLSGANTGELFF. CDR3 DNA sequence: TGTGCCAGCAGTTTATCCGGGGCGAACACCGGGGAGCTGTTTTTT. Drawing the rest from reference TRBV28 and TRBJ2-2, the complete variable domain is DVKVTQSSRYLVKRTGEKVFLECVQDMDHENMFWYRQDPGLGLRLIYFSYDVKMKEKGDIPEGYSVSREKKERFSLILESASTNQTSMYLCASSLSGANTGELFFGEGSRLTVL.